This T cell receptor beta chain appears in the sequencing data of a study of T cells after yellow fever vaccination. Study-wide context: Some fractions had low cell numbers, and these were prepared with SMART-Seq v4 Ultra Low Input. Overall study findings and caveats: At under 97% for CD4 and 70% to 90% for CD8, most primary-vaccination clones showed up again after the booster. A secondary response was less intense yet reached its peak sooner, at day 5 versus 15.

Turning to this clonotype: Its antigen remains unidentified.

The 5'RACE template-switching step produced TCR cDNA and added a universal primer site and UMIs. TCRdb independently ran MiXCR on the 5' RACE reads; one entry per CDR3 protein. The repertoire has some 500,000 distinct CDR3 sequences, approximately 15% of them found once; the top ten carry 11% to 15%. The CDR3 loop spans 14 amino acids. Germline trimming cut 4 bases from V and 6 bases from J; bases unmatched to any gene: 6. Germline V gene data show CDR1 as SGHRS and CDR2 as YFSETQ. This TCR was recovered from a man aged 25-45 years who received the YFV17D yellow fever vaccine. V and J are TRBV5-1 and TRBJ2-3; the match to TRBD1 covers 9 bases. The sequencing used PBMCs, collected on the day of the yellow fever booster vaccination. CDR3: CASSTGTGHDTQYF. As DNA, the CDR3 is TGCGCCAGCAGCACCGGGACAGGGCATGATACGCAGTATTTT.